This T cell receptor (beta chain) was retrieved from a study of T-cell reconstitution after alpha-beta-depleted transplantation in children. CDR3 length equals 13 residues. Trimming pared 0 bases from V and 6 bases from J, leaving 8 bases between. Germline-derived CDR1 and CDR2 are SGDLS and YYNGEE. Unique molecular identifiers featured in how the TCRbeta library was prepared. TCRdb re-called the PCR reads with MiXCR, one entry per CDR3 protein. The data hold over 550,000 distinct CDR3 sequences, with about 10% observed a single time. This chain links TRBV9 with TRBJ2-3; no definite D call. This receptor was identified in a human donor who donated a stem cell graft to a child with acute myeloid leukemia. This material consisted of PBMCs from the stem cell graft donor, taken from the stem cell graft. The CDR3 protein is CASSVGGPDTQYF. The CDR3 nucleotides read TGTGCCAGCAGCGTAGGGGGTCCGGATACGCAGTATTTT.